This T cell receptor (beta chain) emerged from a study of neurological immune-mediated disorders. The CDR3 contains 20 residues when both ends are counted. TCRdb re-analysed the 5' RACE reads in MiXCR, keeping a single row per CDR3 protein. The sample contains approximately 86,000 distinct CDR3 sequences, about 2.5% of which appear only once. Study conclusions and caveats: The repertoires of 18 of 34 multiple sclerosis patients were placed by phylogenetic grouping in a single related-CDR3 cluster, which may be a signature.

Concerning this clonotype itself: Antigen unknown. It is unclear where the CDR3 begins or ends on the DNA, so no DNA is shown, and the CDR3 is as TCRdb lists it.

The unsorted libraries were produced from 2 million PBMCs held at -80 C. The TCR comes from a woman in her 30s with multiple sclerosis. Sequenced material: PBMCs. The genes are TRBV12-3 or TRBV12-4 and TRBJ2-1; the table's D call, TRBD1, was not checked against the DNA. CDR3 loop: CASSSSTGGIPLGSYNEQFF.